Each of the 19 T cell receptor beta chains below was sequenced from the same sample in a study of shared clonotypes between healthy human individuals. TCRdb's copy holds only in-frame clones and misses some; the assay was immunoSEQ multiplex PCR. Of about 710,000 clones in the sample, 72% were seen once. Material for sequencing was memory CD4+ T cells sorted from blood. Subset indicated: CD45RA-negative fraction. These receptors all come from a woman aged 25-40 years in good health.

The rearrangement uses TRBV29-1 and TRBJ2-3; maybe TRBD2 (5 bases). Trimming removed 5 bases at V and 5 bases at J, with 8 bases between. The CDR3 is 11 amino acids. CDR1 is SQVTM, CDR2 ANQGSEA, per germline. CDR3 in amino acids: CSVPRGDTQYF. The DNA for the CDR3 is TGCAGCGTTCCCCGGGGAGATACGCAGTATTTT.

The chain carries TRBV11-1 and TRBJ1-3; D not certain. Trimming removed 0 bases from V and 8 bases from J, with 5 bases in between. CDR1 is SGHAT and CDR2 is FQDESV in the germline V gene (reference sequence). This CDR3 is 12 amino acids long. This CDR3 is CASSLAGHTIYF. The CDR3 DNA reads TGTGCCAGCAGCTTAGCCGGCCACACCATATATTTT.

In this sample, this clone turned up once. The chain combines TRBV6-8 with TRBJ2-5; D not resolved. The V gene lost 8 bases and the J gene lost 3 bases, with 7 bases spanning the gap. CDR3 size: 11 residues. Germline lookup yields CDR1 MNHGY and CDR2 SAAAGT. The CDR3 DNA follows: TGTGCCAGCGGCGGTAAAGAGACCCAGTACTTC. Translation gives CASGGKETQYF.

The rearrangement links TRBV11-2 to TRBJ2-5; maybe TRBD2 (6 bases). Germline CDR1 SGHAT, CDR2 FQNNGV. The CDR3 consists of 14 residues. The germline V and J ends were trimmed by 0 bases and 5 bases, with 10 bases remaining between them. Written as DNA, the CDR3 is TGTGCCAGCAGCTTAGACGGCGGGACTGAGACCCAGTACTTC. The encoded protein is CASSLDGGTETQYF.

Remarks on this clone: The same CDR3 arises from other DNA sequences in this sample as well. V is TRBV20-1 and J is TRBJ2-5; D remains ambiguous. CDR1 is DFQATT, CDR2 SNEGSKA, per germline (reference sequence). The CDR3 is 11 residues long. Trimming left V 1 base short and J 5 bases short, with 5 bases between. CDR3 in amino acids: CSARVGETQYF. CDR3 nucleotides: TGCAGTGCTAGAGTGGGGGAGACCCAGTACTTC.

This clone has a count of ten or more. This rearrangement joins TRBV7-7 to TRBJ2-6; D is ambiguous. With 4 bases removed from V and 1 base from J, the gap between germline ends came to 2 bases. Germline V gene data show CDR1 as SSHAT and CDR2 as FNYEAQ (reference sequence). This CDR3 has 13 residues. CDR3 in amino acids: CASSSSGANVLTF. The CDR3, as DNA: TGTGCCAGCAGCTCTTCTGGGGCCAACGTCCTGACTTTC.

The V and J genes are TRBV6-6 and TRBJ2-1; 7 positions agree with TRBD1. V shed 5 bases and J 10 bases; nucleotides not matched to a gene: 5. The germline gives CDR1 MNHNY, CDR2 SVGAGI (reference sequence). The length of the CDR3 is 12 residues. The CDR3: CASSHRQGEQFF. CDR3 DNA: TGTGCCAGCAGTCACAGACAGGGAGAGCAGTTCTTC.

This chain connects TRBV6-8 to TRBJ2-7; 11 bases map to TRBD2. V lost 0 bases and J lost 4; bases outside the gene matches: 2. This CDR3 is 15 amino acids long. CDR1 is MNHGY and CDR2 is SAAAGT in the germline V gene. The CDR3 DNA reads as TGTGCCAGCAGTTACTCCCCTAGCGGGAGGTACGAGCAGTACTTC. The encoded protein is CASSYSPSGRYEQYF.

The chain joins TRBV29-1 to TRBJ2-2; 8 positions agree with TRBD2. The V and J ends lost 4 bases and 13 bases, in that order; junction bases with no gene match: 8. This CDR3 contains 12 residues. CDR1 SQVTM and CDR2 ANQGSEA come from the germline V gene. CDR3: CSVVTSGVGLFF. CDR3 sequence (DNA): TGCAGCGTTGTCACTAGCGGAGTGGGGCTGTTTTTT.

The chain recombines TRBV19 with TRBJ1-2, with TRBD1 identical over 9 bases. CDR1 is LNHDA and CDR2 is SQIVND in the germline V gene (reference sequence). The CDR3 runs 12 residues. V shed 3 bases, J shed 8 bases, and the junction held 1 base outside the gene matches. DNA for the CDR3: TGTGCCAGTAGTATGGACAGGGGCGGCTACACCTTC. It codes for CASSMDRGGYTF.

The V and J genes are TRBV5-6 and TRBJ1-5; D unresolved. The V gene's germline CDR1 is SGHDT and CDR2 YYEEEE. CDR3 length: 14 amino acids. The V and J ends lost 2 bases and 2 bases respectively, with 8 bases between them. CDR3 loop: CASSLSLGNQPQHF. The CDR3 DNA is TGTGCCAGCAGCTTATCTCTGGGCAATCAGCCCCAGCATTTT.

This clone was counted between two and nine times. V and J are TRBV7-6 and TRBJ2-3; D call uncertain. Germline CDR1 and CDR2: SGHVS and FNYEAQ. The CDR3 length is 15 residues. V lost 1 base, J lost 1 base, and 9 bases lay in between. The CDR3 coding sequence is TGTGCCAGCAGCTTAGATTATGTCCGCACAGATACGCAGTATTTT. This codes for CASSLDYVRTDTQYF.

The chain uses TRBV5-1 and TRBJ1-2; D ambiguous. Per the germline V gene, CDR1 is SGHRS and CDR2 is YFSETQ. The CDR3 covers 14 residues. V lost 0 bases to trimming and J lost 8 bases, with 14 bases between them. The CDR3 here is CASSLDSLLGGYTF. CDR3 bases: TGCGCCAGCAGCTTGGACAGTCTCTTGGGGGGCTACACCTTC.

In its sample, this clone was seen a few times. This sample also contains other DNA sequences that code for the same CDR3. The chain employs TRBV5-1 and TRBJ2-3, with TRBD2 identical over 8 bases. The CDR3 is 16 amino acids. The germline CDR1 and CDR2 sequences are SGHRS and YFSETQ. The V gene end was trimmed by 1 base and the J gene end by 1 base; junction bases not matched to a gene: 5. The CDR3 spells CASSLTSGSGTDTQYF. CDR3 bases: TGCGCCAGCAGCTTGACAAGCGGGAGCGGCACAGATACGCAGTATTTT.

The genes are TRBV7-2 and TRBJ2-5; TRBD1 agrees at 11 bases. The CDR3 is made up of 13 amino acids. V lost 3 bases, J lost 6 bases, and 0 bases stayed unmatched. Germline CDR1 reads SGHTA; CDR2 reads FQGNSA. As DNA, the CDR3 is TGTGCCAGCAGCTTGGACAGGGGGCAGACCCAGTACTTC. Translation gives CASSLDRGQTQYF. The variable domain in full, with the rest retrieved from reference TRBV7-2 and TRBJ2-5, is GAGVSQSPSNKVTEKGKDVELRCDPISGHTALYWYRQSLGQGLEFLIYFQGNSAPDKSGLPSDRFSAERTGGSVSTLTIQRTQQEDSAVYLCASSLDRGQTQYFGPGTRLLVL.

This sequence joins TRBV27 and TRBJ2-7; 14 positions match TRBD2. This CDR3 comprises 19 residues. The junction had 21 bases not matched to a gene; V was cut back by 5 bases and J by 9 bases. The germline CDR1 and CDR2 sequences are MNHEY and SMNVEV (reference sequence). In nucleotides, the CDR3 is TGTGCCAGCAGTCCGAAGGGACTAGCGGGAGACCTCCGAAGCCTAAGGCAGTACTTC. This gives the protein CASSPKGLAGDLRSLRQYF.

This clone has a handful of counts. The J gene is TRBJ1-4, the V gene TRBV4-2; tentative D call: TRBD1 (6 bases). The ends were cut back, 0 bases at V and 4 bases at J, with 12 bases in the middle. Germline V gene data show CDR1 as LGHNA and CDR2 as YNFKEQ. The length of the CDR3 is 16 residues. CDR3 loop: CASSQDLDSRNEKLFF. Here the CDR3 DNA reads TGTGCCAGCAGCCAAGACTTGGACAGCCGTAATGAAAAACTGTTTTTT.

This rearrangement joins TRBV10-3 to TRBJ1-1, with D perhaps TRBD1 (5 bases). V gave up 4 bases and J gave up 1 base, with 13 bases separating them. This CDR3 is built from 15 residues. Germline CDR1 and CDR2: ENHRY and SYGVKD. CDR3: CAISAQGLGNTEAFF. The CDR3 region has the DNA TGTGCCATCAGTGCCCAGGGCCTAGGGAACACTGAAGCTTTCTTT.

CDR3 residues: CASSLATMNTEAFF. The CDR3 DNA sequence: TGTGCCAGCAGTTTGGCTACCATGAACACTGAAGCTTTCTTT. V is TRBV28 and J is TRBJ1-1; D is ambiguous. The CDR3 spans 14 residues. Trimming removed 3 bases at V and 0 bases at J, with 8 bases between. The germline gives CDR1 MDHEN, CDR2 SYDVKM.